This TCR beta chain comes out of a study of cytomegalovirus exposure and HLA in healthy donors. Study-level results: As a later analysis showed, a missense DCLRE1C variant was linked to trimming of TCR beta V- and J-genes. Cytomegalovirus status was reportedly diagnosed by the classifier with high specificity and sensitivity.

As concerns this clone: Its specificity is not known.

Vbeta (60) and Jbeta (13) primers were used in the PCR. Clones were read by immunoSEQ multiplex PCR, and TCRdb kept only the in-frame ones, dropping some. Of about 200,000 clones listed, less than 90% are singletons. Sequenced: PBMCs. The clonotype was recovered from a woman aged 25-40 years in good health and CMV-seronegative.

The CDR3 bases are TGTGCCATCAGTGGGGCAGGGAATAGCAATCAGCCCCAGCATTTT. The encoded protein is CAISGAGNSNQPQHF. The chain has TRBV10-3 and TRBJ1-5, with TRBD1 as a possible D gene (5 bases). The CDR3 sequence is 15 residues long. V was shortened by 4 bases and J by 0 bases, with 10 bases between the two germline ends. The germline CDR1 and CDR2 sequences are ENHRY and SYGVKD.